This T cell receptor beta chain was obtained from a study of shared clonotypes between healthy human individuals. In the study's own analysis: In the immunoSEQ data, sequences were junction-only and lacked quality scores, so filtering differed. Only in-frame clones appear in the TCRdb table, and some are missing; sequencing was by immunoSEQ multiplex PCR. That table furnishes V, J and clone size, whereas the DNA furnished D and trimming. In the table there are about 490,000 clones, approximately 82% of which are singletons. The CDR3 length is 12 residues. V lost 10 bases and J 2 bases, leaving 9 bases between the germline ends. Germline lookup yields CDR1 SEHNR and CDR2 FQNEAQ (reference sequence). This clone appeared a single time.

The chain couples TRBV7-9 to TRBJ2-1; D might be TRBD2 (5 bases). Sequenced material: PBMCs. The sequence was collected from a woman in her 40s in good health. Some clones in this sample may be carry-over from other donors' samples. The CDR3 DNA is TGTGCCACCGGGGTGGCCTACAATGAGCAGTTCTTC. It codes for CATGVAYNEQFF. The full variable domain, rest sourced from reference TRBV7-9 and TRBJ2-1, is DTGVSQNPRHKITKRGQNVTFRCDPISEHNRLYWYRQTLGQGPEFLTYFQNEAQLEKSRLLSDRFSAERPKGSFSTLEIQRTEQGDSAMYLCATGVAYNEQFFGPGTRLTVL.